The T cell receptor beta chain under discussion was sequenced for a study of blood T cell repertoires in COVID-19. This CDR3 is 13 amino acids long. Germline lookup yields CDR1 MDHEN and CDR2 SYDVKM. J gave up 5 bases and V 6 bases, and 4 bases lay outside the gene matches. Using immunoSEQ multiplex PCR, the repertoire was profiled, and TCRdb retains in-frame clones only, with some absent. The profile shows hundreds of thousands of clones, around 90% of them singletons. What was sequenced was peripheral blood. The J gene is TRBJ1-1, the V gene TRBV28, with 9 bases matching TRBD1. This TCR came from a man between 18 and 29 years old with active or convalescent COVID-19. CDR3 DNA: TGTGCCAGCAGGGGGACAGGGAGAACTGAAGCTTTCTTT. Its protein is CASRGTGRTEAFF.